This is a list of T cell receptor beta chains from one sample in a study of blood T cell repertoires in COVID-19. Sequencing was performed with immunoSEQ multiplex PCR; in TCRdb, only in-frame clones are kept and a portion is missing. The repertoire consists of a few hundred thousand clones, with more than 65% occurring once and the leading ten covering more than 1%. The sample was peripheral blood. Receptors were obtained from a human donor with acute or convalescent COVID-19. The donor label of this sample is uncertain. The CDR3 runs from the conserved cysteine through the conserved F or W. Each record gives: D gene, clone size, V gene, J gene, CDR3 length, CDR3 DNA, CDR3 protein. A D gene is named only where the DNA matches it firmly. A clone size is listed for some rows: how often the clone was seen (once, few, many), or a class if it is expanded.

d_call: .; clone_size: .; v_call: TRBV10-3; j_call: TRBJ1-5; cdr3_length: 13; cdr3_nt: TGTGCCATCAGCCGGGACAACAATCAGCCCCAGCATTTT; cdr3_aa: CAISRDNNQPQHF
d_call: .; clone_size: .; v_call: TRBV7-8; j_call: TRBJ1-5; cdr3_length: 14; cdr3_nt: TGTGCCAGCAGCCAGGGTCAAGGAGGTGAACCCCAGCATTTT; cdr3_aa: CASSQGQGGEPQHF
d_call: .; clone_size: .; v_call: TRBV5-1; j_call: TRBJ2-1; cdr3_length: 15; cdr3_nt: TGCGCCAGCAGCTTAGGCGGGGCCTGGGGGAGTGAGCAGTTCTTC; cdr3_aa: CASSLGGAWGSEQFF
d_call: .; clone_size: many; v_call: TRBV21-1; j_call: TRBJ1-6; cdr3_length: 15; cdr3_nt: TGTGCCAGCAGTAAGGGGGCAGGGACGAATTCACCCCTCCACTTT; cdr3_aa: CASSKGAGTNSPLHF
d_call: .; clone_size: .; v_call: TRBV5-1; j_call: TRBJ2-1; cdr3_length: 16; cdr3_nt: TGCGCCAGCAGCTTGTTGCGGGGTATATCCTACAATGAGCAGTTCTTC; cdr3_aa: CASSLLRGISYNEQFF
d_call: TRBD1; clone_size: .; v_call: TRBV19; j_call: TRBJ2-6; cdr3_length: 16; cdr3_nt: TGTGCCAGTAGGGACAGGAAAAACTCTGGGGCCAACGTCCTGACTTTC; cdr3_aa: CASRDRKNSGANVLTF
d_call: TRBD2; clone_size: .; v_call: TRBV7-6; j_call: TRBJ2-1; cdr3_length: 16; cdr3_nt: TGTGCCAGCAGCTTAGGGGCTAGCGGGGGGTACAATGAGCAGTTCTTC; cdr3_aa: CASSLGASGGYNEQFF
d_call: .; clone_size: once; v_call: TRBV5-8; j_call: TRBJ2-7; cdr3_length: 14; cdr3_nt: TGTGCCAGCAGGTTATGGGGCCGATCCTACGAGCAGTACTTC; cdr3_aa: CASRLWGRSYEQYF
d_call: .; clone_size: .; v_call: TRBV5-1; j_call: TRBJ2-7; cdr3_length: 15; cdr3_nt: TGCGCCAGCAGCTCTCGGGTCGCTTCCTCCTACGAGCAGTACTTC; cdr3_aa: CASSSRVASSYEQYF
d_call: TRBD2; clone_size: .; v_call: TRBV7-8; j_call: TRBJ2-5; cdr3_length: 17; cdr3_nt: TGTGCCAGCAGCTTAACCTTACTAGCGGGGGGCCAAGAGACCCAGTACTTC; cdr3_aa: CASSLTLLAGGQETQYF
d_call: .; clone_size: .; v_call: TRBV18; j_call: TRBJ2-3; cdr3_length: 12; cdr3_nt: TGTGCCAGCTCAATCAAGGGGGATACGCAGTATTTT; cdr3_aa: CASSIKGDTQYF
d_call: TRBD2; clone_size: once; v_call: TRBV11-2; j_call: TRBJ2-5; cdr3_length: 15; cdr3_nt: TGTGCCAGCAGCTTAGCGGGGGGGCCCCAAGAGACCCAGTACTTC; cdr3_aa: CASSLAGGPQETQYF
d_call: .; clone_size: once; v_call: TRBV3-1/TRBV3-2; j_call: TRBJ2-1; cdr3_length: 13; cdr3_nt: TGTGCCAGCAGCCAACCATCCAGGCATGAGCAGTTCTTC; cdr3_aa: CASSQPSRHEQFF
d_call: .; clone_size: few; v_call: TRBV18; j_call: TRBJ2-7; cdr3_length: 13; cdr3_nt: TGTGCCAGCTCAGGGCAGGACGGGGGAGAGCAGTACTTC; cdr3_aa: CASSGQDGGEQYF
d_call: .; clone_size: .; v_call: TRBV11-2; j_call: TRBJ2-3; cdr3_length: 15; cdr3_nt: TGTGCCAGCAGCTTAGAGGGGCGGGGGCTGTTCACGCAGTATTTT; cdr3_aa: CASSLEGRGLFTQYF
d_call: .; clone_size: .; v_call: TRBV6-5; j_call: TRBJ2-1; cdr3_length: 11; cdr3_nt: TGTGCCAGCTCCCTGCTAGGCGCGCAGTTCTTC; cdr3_aa: CASSLLGAQFF
d_call: .; clone_size: once; v_call: TRBV5-1; j_call: TRBJ2-5; cdr3_length: 14; cdr3_nt: TGCGCCAGCAGCCACAGGGCAGATGGAAAGACCCAGTACTTC; cdr3_aa: CASSHRADGKTQYF
d_call: .; clone_size: .; v_call: TRBV6-6; j_call: TRBJ1-1; cdr3_length: 13; cdr3_nt: TGTGCCAGCAGCCCTCCGGGATACACTGAAGCTTTCTTT; cdr3_aa: CASSPPGYTEAFF
d_call: .; clone_size: once; v_call: TRBV18; j_call: TRBJ2-4; cdr3_length: 16; cdr3_nt: TGTGCCAGCTCACCGGATAGGGAGATAGCCAAAAACATTCAGTACTTC; cdr3_aa: CASSPDREIAKNIQYF
d_call: TRBD1; clone_size: .; v_call: TRBV18; j_call: TRBJ2-2; cdr3_length: 17; cdr3_nt: TGTGCCAGCTCACCGCCTTGGGGGACAGAGAACACCGGGGAGCTGTTTTTT; cdr3_aa: CASSPPWGTENTGELFF